A selection of T cell receptor beta chains follows, all from one sample in a study of cytomegalovirus exposure and HLA in healthy donors. Sequenced by immunoSEQ multiplex PCR; TCRdb stores in-frame clones only, minus some. The sample lists some 150,000 clones, 60% to 80% occurring once. Sequenced: PBMCs. The receptors were sampled from a man in his forties or fifties in good health and CMV-seropositive. The CDR3 runs from the conserved cysteine through the conserved F or W. D genes are given only for firm matches. Size values are once, few and many counts, or a class for expanded clones, and some rows have none.

clone size: few; J gene: TRBJ1-6; D gene: TRBD1; V gene: TRBV18; CDR3 protein: CASSLQQGDNSPLHF; CDR3 DNA: TGTGCCAGCTCCCTCCAACAGGGGGATAATTCACCCCTCCACTTT
clone size: .; J gene: TRBJ2-7; D gene: TRBD2; V gene: TRBV5-1; CDR3 protein: CASSPVSGRAAGEQYF; CDR3 DNA: TGCGCCAGCAGCCCGGTGAGCGGGAGGGCCGCCGGCGAGCAGTACTTC
clone size: .; J gene: TRBJ1-2; D gene: TRBD1; V gene: TRBV10-3; CDR3 protein: CAIRTGVYGYTF; CDR3 DNA: TGTGCCATCAGGACAGGGGTCTATGGCTACACCTTC
clone size: .; J gene: TRBJ1-5; D gene: .; V gene: TRBV6-1; CDR3 protein: CATRGGGSNQPQHF; CDR3 DNA: TGTGCCACCCGAGGGGGTGGGAGCAATCAGCCCCAGCATTTT
clone size: once; J gene: TRBJ2-7; D gene: .; V gene: TRBV5-1; CDR3 protein: CASSSLGEIPGEQYF; CDR3 DNA: TGCGCCAGCAGCTCCCTCGGGGAGATTCCCGGCGAGCAGTACTTC
clone size: .; J gene: TRBJ2-7; D gene: .; V gene: TRBV6-5; CDR3 protein: CASSLDRSYEQYF; CDR3 DNA: TGTGCCAGCAGCCTCGACAGGAGCTACGAGCAGTACTTC
clone size: .; J gene: TRBJ2-1; D gene: .; V gene: TRBV7-2; CDR3 protein: CASSADLDEQFF; CDR3 DNA: TGTGCCAGCAGCGCGGACTTAGATGAGCAGTTCTTC
clone size: .; J gene: TRBJ1-3; D gene: .; V gene: TRBV7-9; CDR3 protein: CASSPRGELGNTIYF; CDR3 DNA: TGTGCCAGCAGTCCACGCGGGGAACTTGGAAACACCATATATTTT
clone size: .; J gene: TRBJ2-1; D gene: .; V gene: TRBV6-5; CDR3 protein: CASSPAVTYNEQFF; CDR3 DNA: TGTGCCAGCAGCCCCGCAGTGACCTACAATGAGCAGTTCTTC
clone size: .; J gene: TRBJ2-3; D gene: TRBD2; V gene: TRBV6-1; CDR3 protein: CASISSGRATATQYF; CDR3 DNA: TGTGCCAGCATATCTAGCGGGAGGGCCACGGCAACGCAGTATTTT
clone size: .; J gene: TRBJ2-7; D gene: TRBD2; V gene: TRBV11-1; CDR3 protein: CASSDLTSGGLDEQYF; CDR3 DNA: TGTGCCAGCAGCGATTTGACTAGCGGGGGACTTGACGAGCAGTACTTC
clone size: .; J gene: TRBJ2-3; D gene: TRBD2; V gene: TRBV10-3; CDR3 protein: CAISPEASGSRADTQYF; CDR3 DNA: TGTGCCATCAGTCCTGAGGCTAGCGGGAGTAGGGCAGATACGCAGTATTTT
clone size: .; J gene: TRBJ1-2; D gene: TRBD1; V gene: TRBV4-1; CDR3 protein: CASSLAPGTGLYGYTF; CDR3 DNA: TGCGCCAGCAGCCTAGCCCCCGGGACAGGGCTCTATGGCTACACCTTC
clone size: .; J gene: TRBJ2-6; D gene: .; V gene: TRBV7-6; CDR3 protein: CASSPRPPSSGANVLTF; CDR3 DNA: TGTGCCAGCAGCCCTAGGCCCCCATCCTCTGGGGCCAACGTCCTGACTTTC
clone size: .; J gene: TRBJ1-4; D gene: .; V gene: TRBV6-1; CDR3 protein: CASSRTDATNEKLFF; CDR3 DNA: TGTGCCAGCAGTAGGACAGACGCAACTAATGAAAAACTGTTTTTT
clone size: .; J gene: TRBJ1-6; D gene: .; V gene: TRBV5-5; CDR3 protein: CASSLGLAREGSPLHF; CDR3 DNA: TGTGCCAGCAGCTTGGGGCTGGCCAGGGAGGGATCACCCCTCCACTTT
clone size: .; J gene: TRBJ2-2; D gene: .; V gene: TRBV6-1; CDR3 protein: CASATSGLDTGELFF; CDR3 DNA: TGTGCCAGCGCCACTTCGGGACTCGACACCGGGGAGCTGTTTTTT
clone size: .; J gene: TRBJ2-3; D gene: TRBD2; V gene: TRBV2; CDR3 protein: CASSNNPGLAGFSTDTQYF; CDR3 DNA: TGTGCCAGCAGCAACAATCCGGGACTAGCGGGGTTTAGCACAGATACGCAGTATTTT
clone size: .; J gene: TRBJ2-2; D gene: TRBD2; V gene: TRBV11-2; CDR3 protein: CASSSGLAGVRGTGELFF; CDR3 DNA: TGTGCCAGCAGCTCCGGACTAGCGGGAGTTCGTGGCACCGGGGAGCTGTTTTTT
clone size: .; J gene: TRBJ2-1; D gene: .; V gene: TRBV20-1; CDR3 protein: CSARGPGEQFF; CDR3 DNA: TGCAGTGCTAGAGGCCCCGGTGAGCAGTTCTTC
clone size: .; J gene: TRBJ2-7; D gene: TRBD2; V gene: TRBV7-8; CDR3 protein: CASSLEGLAGPYEQYF; CDR3 DNA: TGTGCCAGCAGCTTAGAAGGACTAGCGGGACCCTACGAGCAGTACTTC
clone size: .; J gene: TRBJ2-3; D gene: TRBD2; V gene: TRBV19; CDR3 protein: CASKATSGGRDTQYF; CDR3 DNA: TGTGCCAGTAAGGCGACTAGCGGGGGAAGAGATACGCAGTATTTT
clone size: few; J gene: TRBJ1-1; D gene: .; V gene: TRBV6-1; CDR3 protein: CASSEVVETEAFF; CDR3 DNA: TGTGCCAGCAGTGAAGTTGTAGAGACTGAAGCTTTCTTT
clone size: once; J gene: TRBJ2-4; D gene: .; V gene: TRBV6-6; CDR3 protein: CASSYSQGTAKNIQYF; CDR3 DNA: TGTGCCAGCAGTTACTCGCAGGGAACGGCCAAAAACATTCAGTACTTC
clone size: .; J gene: TRBJ2-1; D gene: .; V gene: TRBV27; CDR3 protein: CASSLPDSYNEQFF; CDR3 DNA: TGTGCCAGCAGTTTACCCGACAGTTACAATGAGCAGTTCTTC
clone size: .; J gene: TRBJ2-2; D gene: TRBD2; V gene: TRBV19; CDR3 protein: CASRAGTTATGELFF; CDR3 DNA: TGTGCCAGTAGAGCCGGGACTACGGCTACCGGGGAGCTGTTTTTT
clone size: .; J gene: TRBJ2-3; D gene: TRBD2; V gene: TRBV5-1; CDR3 protein: CATAPLAGGPTQYF; CDR3 DNA: TGCGCCACCGCCCCACTAGCGGGAGGGCCGACGCAGTATTTT
clone size: once; J gene: TRBJ2-7; D gene: .; V gene: TRBV10-2; CDR3 protein: CASSDNSYEQYF; CDR3 DNA: TGCGCCAGCAGTGATAACAGCTACGAGCAGTACTTC
clone size: .; J gene: TRBJ2-2; D gene: .; V gene: TRBV2; CDR3 protein: CASRPRATGELFF; CDR3 DNA: TGTGCCAGCAGGCCGCGCGCGACCGGGGAGCTGTTTTTT
clone size: .; J gene: TRBJ2-3; D gene: TRBD2; V gene: TRBV6-4; CDR3 protein: CASSDSTSGGADTQYF; CDR3 DNA: TGTGCCAGCAGTGACTCGACTAGCGGGGGGGCAGATACGCAGTATTTT
clone size: many; J gene: TRBJ2-2; D gene: TRBD2; V gene: TRBV10-3; CDR3 protein: CAIRGLAGAATGELFF; CDR3 DNA: TGTGCCATCAGGGGACTAGCGGGAGCCGCCACCGGGGAGCTGTTTTTT
clone size: .; J gene: TRBJ2-5; D gene: .; V gene: TRBV11-2; CDR3 protein: CASSFVGDNTETQYF; CDR3 DNA: TGTGCCAGCAGCTTCGTAGGGGACAATACGGAGACCCAGTACTTC
clone size: .; J gene: TRBJ1-6; D gene: .; V gene: TRBV15; CDR3 protein: CATSRDPKGESPLHF; CDR3 DNA: TGTGCCACCAGCAGAGATCCTAAAGGGGAATCACCCCTCCACTTT
clone size: .; J gene: TRBJ1-1; D gene: .; V gene: TRBV15; CDR3 protein: CATSRDFGGMGTEAFF; CDR3 DNA: TGTGCCACCAGCAGAGATTTTGGGGGGATGGGTACTGAAGCTTTCTTT
clone size: .; J gene: TRBJ1-5; D gene: .; V gene: TRBV6-6; CDR3 protein: CASRPAGGELPQHF; CDR3 DNA: TGTGCCAGCAGACCCGCGGGGGGCGAGCTGCCCCAGCATTTT
clone size: few; J gene: TRBJ2-1; D gene: .; V gene: TRBV5-4; CDR3 protein: CASSSDRYNEQFF; CDR3 DNA: TGTGCCAGCAGCTCGGACAGATACAATGAGCAGTTCTTC
clone size: .; J gene: TRBJ1-1; D gene: TRBD1; V gene: TRBV5-1; CDR3 protein: CASTKTGGFGNTEAFF; CDR3 DNA: TGCGCCAGCACAAAAACAGGGGGCTTTGGGAACACTGAAGCTTTCTTT
clone size: .; J gene: TRBJ2-2; D gene: .; V gene: TRBV5-1; CDR3 protein: CASKPTGPGELFF; CDR3 DNA: TGCGCCAGCAAGCCTACAGGGCCCGGGGAGCTGTTTTTT
clone size: .; J gene: TRBJ1-5; D gene: TRBD1; V gene: TRBV7-9; CDR3 protein: CASSTGTGARNQPQHF; CDR3 DNA: TGTGCCAGCAGCACCGGGACAGGGGCTCGCAATCAGCCCCAGCATTTT
clone size: .; J gene: TRBJ2-7; D gene: .; V gene: TRBV7-6; CDR3 protein: CASSPLQGKREQYF; CDR3 DNA: TGTGCCAGCAGCCCCCTCCAGGGTAAGCGCGAGCAGTACTTC
clone size: .; J gene: TRBJ1-1; D gene: .; V gene: TRBV5-4; CDR3 protein: CASSLETNRLAEAFF; CDR3 DNA: TGTGCCAGCAGCTTGGAAACCAACCGGTTGGCTGAAGCTTTCTTT
clone size: .; J gene: TRBJ1-1; D gene: .; V gene: TRBV7-9; CDR3 protein: CASSLVRTAEAFF; CDR3 DNA: TGTGCCAGCAGCTTAGTTCGGACAGCTGAAGCTTTCTTT
clone size: .; J gene: TRBJ1-1; D gene: TRBD1; V gene: TRBV7-2; CDR3 protein: CASSSAPDRGRWDTEAFF; CDR3 DNA: TGTGCCAGCAGCTCGGCGCCTGACAGGGGGCGATGGGACACTGAAGCTTTCTTT
clone size: .; J gene: TRBJ2-3; D gene: .; V gene: TRBV7-9; CDR3 protein: CASSPTFGGGRKSDTQYF; CDR3 DNA: TGTGCCAGCAGCCCAACCTTTGGGGGGGGGCGGAAATCAGATACGCAGTATTTT